This paragraph reports one TCR beta chain. This sample was taken from a study of control samples from healthy donors and cancer patients. Produced via immunoSEQ multiplex PCR; TCRdb's table is partial and in-frame only. Of roughly 150,000 clones in the sample, around nine tenths are singletons; the top ten hold under 2%. Germline CDR1 reads SEHNR; CDR2 reads FQNEAQ (reference sequence). Trimming removed 4 bases from V and 4 bases from J, with 14 bases in between. CDR3 size: 15 residues. The clonotype comes from a man younger than 30 in good health. The sample taken for sequencing was blood. The chain employs TRBV7-9 and TRBJ2-1, with no clear D. The CDR3 nucleotides read TGTGCCAGCAGCTGGGCCAATACATTATACAATGAGCAGTTCTTC. This translates into CASSWANTLYNEQFF.